Below are 24 T cell receptor beta chains sequenced from a single sample in a study of CD4 T cells in relation to SARS-CoV-2 and coronaviruses (TCRdb year 2021). Their antigens remain unidentified. CD4+ T cells from unexposed donors were collected before the COVID-19 pandemic (2011-2018). After 10 days of culture, CD4+ T cells were isolated with the EasySep CD4+ T cell isolation kit. The library was obtained by the immunoSEQ multiplex PCR assay. TCRdb mirrors the immuneACCESS table, restricted to in-frame sequences. Some clones are absent from its copies; in checked studies, under half trace to an unresolved V gene, and the reason for the others is unknown. Within this sample are about 18,000 clones, with about 70% of them counted one time only. The ten largest clones represent 25% to 35% of the sample. Sequencing input: CD4+ T cells from PBMCs, cultured in vitro. These receptors came from a human donor in good health.

This clone was seen more than once but under ten times. The V gene is TRBV10-1, the J gene TRBJ2-7; 7 positions match TRBD2. Looked up from germline, CDR1 is WNHNN and CDR2 is SYGVQD (reference sequence). The CDR3 sequence is 16 residues long. J was trimmed by 7 bases and V by 3 bases; bases with no gene match: 15. The CDR3 coding sequence is TGCGCCAGCAGTGACCAAAAAAGCGGGATTATGGGAGAGCAGTACTTC. Its protein is CASSDQKSGIMGEQYF.

This clone was picked up one time. The chain links TRBV7-9 to TRBJ2-3; 8 bases match TRBD2. V was clipped by 0 bases and J by 3 bases; unmatched bases: 14. CDR3 length: 19 amino acids. Germline V gives CDR1 SEHNR, CDR2 FQNEAQ (reference sequence). The CDR3 nucleotides read TGTGCCAGCAGCTTAGCGCCACTAGCGGAGGGGTTTGTAACAGATACGCAGTATTTT. Encoded protein: CASSLAPLAEGFVTDTQYF.

The chain joins TRBV9 to TRBJ1-2; maybe TRBD1 (5 bases). The germline V and J ends were trimmed by 0 bases and 3 bases, with 15 bases remaining between them. This CDR3 spans 16 amino acids. Germline CDR1 is SGDLS and CDR2 is YYNGEE. CDR3 DNA: TGTGCCAGCAGCGTAGCGTCAGGGTTGGGTCACTATGGCTACACCTTC. It yields the protein CASSVASGLGHYGYTF.

The chain has TRBV5-4 and TRBJ2-1, with D perhaps being TRBD1 or TRBD2 (6 bases each). The CDR3 is made up of 15 amino acids. Trimming pared 7 bases from V and 9 bases from J, leaving 23 bases between. CDR1 is SGHNT and CDR2 is YYREEE in the germline V gene (reference sequence). CDR3 protein: CASVGGLANNGEQFF. Here the CDR3 DNA reads TGTGCCAGCGTAGGGGGGCTAGCGAACAACGGTGAGCAGTTCTTC.

This sequence joins TRBV28 and TRBJ2-7; 10 nucleotides match TRBD1. Looked up from germline, CDR1 is MDHEN and CDR2 is SYDVKM. This CDR3 comprises 16 residues. V trimming: 6 bases; J trimming: 4 bases; junction bases outside the gene matches: 12. This chain's CDR3 is CASRDRGYGMGYEQYF. The CDR3 coding sequence is TGTGCCAGCAGGGACAGGGGGTACGGGATGGGGTACGAGCAGTACTTC.

Notes on this clone: The sample contains more than one DNA sequence encoding this CDR3. The chain has TRBV2 and TRBJ2-7; D not certain. Trimming shortened V by 6 bases and J by 3 bases, and 6 bases separated the two germline ends. CDR3 length equals 11 residues. From germline, CDR1 is SNHLY and CDR2 FYNNEI. CDR3 in amino acids: CASSEIYEQYF. Here the CDR3 DNA reads TGTGCCAGCAGCGAGATCTACGAGCAGTACTTC.

CDR3 nucleotides: TGTGCCAGCAGTTCAGACAGGGGGCCCGGGGAGACCCAGTACTTC. Translating gives CASSSDRGPGETQYF. The chain is built from TRBV6-5 and TRBJ2-5, with TRBD1 matching 10 bases. Germline CDR1 is MNHEY and CDR2 is SVGAGI. The length of the CDR3 is 15 residues. J was trimmed by 5 bases and V by 4 bases; bases with no gene match: 7.

The V call is TRBV20-1, the J call TRBJ2-1; maybe TRBD2 (6 bases). V lost 3 bases, J lost 7 bases, and 16 bases lay in between. The germline gives CDR1 DFQATT, CDR2 SNEGSKA (reference sequence). CDR3 length equals 14 residues. CDR3 DNA sequence: TGCAGTGCTAGTGGGACTTTGGTCGAGAATGAGCAGTTCTTC. As protein: CSASGTLVENEQFF.

This clone has a handful of counts. The chain is built from TRBV25-1 and TRBJ1-1, with TRBD1 matching 10 bases. Trimming took 5 bases from V and 11 from J; bases not matched to a gene: 8. The CDR3 covers 13 residues. The V gene's germline CDR1 is MGHDK and CDR2 SYGVNS. In DNA, the CDR3 is TGTGCCAGCAGTTCGAAGAGGGGACAGGGGGCTTTCTTT. It is translated as CASSSKRGQGAFF.

By share, this clone counts as medium-sized. V and J are TRBV5-1 and TRBJ1-4; 10 positions match TRBD1. Germline V gene data show CDR1 as SGHRS and CDR2 as YFSETQ. The CDR3 runs to 15 residues. The trim removed 2 bases at V and 7 bases at J, leaving 5 bases unmatched. CDR3 DNA: TGCGCCAGCAGCTTCTTTTGGGACAGGGGTGAAAAACTGTTTTTT. It encodes CASSFFWDRGEKLFF.

This clone was recorded a few times. The rearrangement uses TRBV6-6 and TRBJ1-2; TRBD1 matches at 7 bases. After removal of 5 bases from V and 4 bases from J, the junction contained 10 bases not matched to a gene. There are 15 residues in the CDR3. Germline loops: CDR1 MNHNY, CDR2 SVGAGI (reference sequence). In DNA, the CDR3 is TGTGCCAGCAGTCCTGCCGGGACAGATTTCTATGGCTACACCTTC. Protein product: CASSPAGTDFYGYTF.

This clone was seen a single time. The genes are TRBV18 and TRBJ2-7; 10 bases line up with TRBD2. Germline V gene lookup returns CDR1 KGHSH and CDR2 LQKENI. The J segment lost 2 bases and the V segment lost 3 bases, leaving 7 bases of the junction unmatched. The length of the CDR3 is 16 residues. The CDR3 region has the DNA TGTGCCAGCTCACCCTCCAGCGGGAGGGAGGCCTACGAGCAGTACTTC. It translates to CASSPSSGREAYEQYF.

The CDR3 nucleotides are TGCGCCAGCAGCTCCGGGTGGGGGGAAAAACTGTTTTTT. Translated, it gives CASSSGWGEKLFF. V gene TRBV5-1 combines with J gene TRBJ1-4, with a weak D call TRBD1 (5 bases). V shed 3 bases and J shed 8 bases, with 11 bases lying between them. CDR1 and CDR2 from the germline V gene are SGHRS and YFSETQ. The CDR3 covers 13 residues.

This chain uses TRBV24-1 with TRBJ2-1, with 7 bases matching TRBD1. Germline CDR1 KGHDR, CDR2 SFDVKD. The CDR3 is 15 amino acids. The V gene end was trimmed by 9 bases and the J gene end by 0 bases; junction bases not matched to a gene: 7. The CDR3 loop is CATRDRKSSYNEQFF. For the CDR3, the DNA is TGTGCCACCCGGGACAGAAAGAGCTCCTACAATGAGCAGTTCTTC.

This chain joins TRBV5-1 and TRBJ2-1; D is unresolved. The CDR3 covers 15 residues. V gave up 0 bases and J gave up 5 bases, with 12 bases separating them. Germline-derived CDR1 and CDR2 are SGHRS and YFSETQ. CDR3 sequence: CASSLDGSPNNEQFF. The CDR3 nucleotides are TGCGCCAGCAGCTTGGATGGCTCCCCAAACAATGAGCAGTTCTTC.

The chain combines TRBV9 with TRBJ2-5, with 7 nucleotides matching TRBD2. Germline values: CDR1 SGDLS, CDR2 YYNGEE. The CDR3 totals 16 residues. With 1 base clipped from V and 3 bases from J, the junction kept 9 bases outside the gene matches. The CDR3 is CASSVTVWGGKETQYF. The CDR3, as DNA: TGTGCCAGCAGCGTAACGGTTTGGGGAGGGAAAGAGACCCAGTACTTC.

The chain recombines TRBV7-9 with TRBJ2-1; perhaps TRBD2 as D (6 bases). The germline CDR1 and CDR2 sequences are SEHNR and FQNEAQ (reference sequence). The CDR3 runs to 15 residues. Trimming pared 3 bases from V and 4 bases from J, leaving 13 bases between. CDR3 coding DNA: TGTGCCAGCAGCTTTCGGGGGAGTGGGTACAATGAGCAGTTCTTC. Translated, it gives CASSFRGSGYNEQFF.

The chain recombines TRBV19 with TRBJ2-3, with D possibly matching TRBD2 (6 bases). The CDR3 consists of 17 residues. Germline CDR1 LNHDA, CDR2 SQIVND (reference sequence). Deletions cut 0 bases from V and 0 bases from J, with 13 bases between. The CDR3 nucleotides are TGTGCCAGTAGTATAGATCCCCCGAGCGGGAGCACAGATACGCAGTATTTT. Protein: CASSIDPPSGSTDTQYF.

The rearrangement links TRBV19 to TRBJ2-3; 7 positions agree with TRBD1. The CDR3 extends over 14 amino acids. With 6 bases clipped from V and 0 bases from J, the junction kept 3 bases outside the gene matches. CDR1 is LNHDA and CDR2 is SQIVND in the germline V gene (reference sequence). The CDR3 DNA reads TGTGCCAGTAGCCCGACAGGGAGCACAGATACGCAGTATTTT. It specifies CASSPTGSTDTQYF.

The CDR3 coding sequence is TGTGCCAGCAGTTTACCATATTATGGCTACACCTTC. This codes for CASSLPYYGYTF. The chain links TRBV28 to TRBJ1-2; D call uncertain. Trimming shortened V by 2 bases and J by 5 bases, and 6 bases separated the two germline ends. Germline V gene lookup returns CDR1 MDHEN and CDR2 SYDVKM. The length of the CDR3 is 12 residues.

The V call is TRBV29-1, the J call TRBJ2-1, with TRBD1 matching 12 bases. The V gene's germline CDR1 is SQVTM and CDR2 ANQGSEA. The V segment lost 2 bases and the J segment 7 bases; nucleotides outside the gene matches: 6. This CDR3 contains 15 residues. The CDR3 sequence is CSVEPRDRGRNEQFF. The DNA for the CDR3 is TGCAGCGTTGAACCCCGGGACAGGGGGCGGAATGAGCAGTTCTTC.

This clone was observed a handful of times. The rearrangement links TRBV3-1 (or the pseudogene TRBV3-2) to TRBJ2-7; 7 bases are a match to TRBD2. This CDR3 has 15 residues. Looked up from germline, CDR1 is LGHDT and CDR2 is YNNKEL (reference sequence). J gave up 6 bases and V 0 bases, and 8 bases lay outside the gene matches. CDR3 nucleotides: TGTGCCAGCAGCCAAGATGCGGCGGGAGCGGGCGAGCAGTACTTC. As protein: CASSQDAAGAGEQYF.

This clone occurred a few times. The chain recombines TRBV30 with TRBJ1-4; the D is unclear. V lost 0 bases and J lost 7, with 15 bases in between. This CDR3 is 15 amino acids long. The germline CDR1 and CDR2 sequences are GTSNPN and SVGIG (reference sequence). The CDR3 region has the DNA TGTGCCTGGAGTGTGATGGGGTCCGGTGGTGAAAAACTGTTTTTT. It encodes CAWSVMGSGGEKLFF.

This clone was seen a few times. This chain uses TRBV7-9 with TRBJ2-3, with TRBD2 matching over 7 bases. The CDR3 is made up of 16 amino acids. The ends lost 2 bases at V and 2 bases at J; junction bases unmatched: 7. Germline values: CDR1 SEHNR, CDR2 FQNEAQ (reference sequence). The CDR3 protein is CASSLREGFLTDTQYF. In DNA form, the CDR3 reads TGTGCCAGCAGCTTAAGGGAGGGTTTCCTCACAGATACGCAGTATTTT.